The 26 T cell receptor beta chains below come from one sample, sequenced in a study of patients and donors after allogeneic stem cell transplantation (dated by TCRdb to 2020 to 2022). Libraries were built with RT-PCR. Data came from a NextSeq 550. TCRdb passed the public sequencing reads through fastp at Q25 and MiXCR, retaining productive beta sequences. For every CDR3 protein sequence, its rows merge into one entry that carries the most common genes and DNA. Across this sample there are hundreds of thousands of distinct CDR3 sequences, with roughly 17% seen only once. 7.2% of the sample is taken by the ten largest. Sequenced input: blood, either unsorted or a sorted T cell fraction (not recorded which). These TCRs come from a human donor who was either an allogeneic HSCT recipient or a stem cell or donor lymphocyte infusion donor (not recorded which). It is not recorded whose cells these are; they may come from a transplant donor.

This clonotype appeared a few times. This sequence joins TRBV13 and TRBJ2-1; no definite D call. Germline lookup yields CDR1 PRHDT and CDR2 FYEKMQ (reference sequence). This CDR3 is 12 amino acids long. The germline V and J ends were trimmed by 2 bases and 9 bases, with 8 bases remaining between them. The CDR3 spells CASSLLPSEQFF. CDR3 DNA: TGTGCCAGCAGCTTACTACCCTCTGAGCAGTTCTTC.

This clonotype was seen a few times. V usage is TRBV6-1 and J usage is TRBJ2-7; 16 positions agree with TRBD2. V dropped 6 bases and J dropped 4; count of bases not matched to a gene: 3. CDR1 and CDR2 from the germline V gene are MNHNS and SASEGT. The CDR3 has 15 amino acids. The CDR3 DNA reads as TGTGCCAGCAGGGGACTAGCGGGAGGGCCGTACGAGCAGTACTTC. This translates into CASRGLAGGPYEQYF.

This clonotype was detected only a few times. This chain joins TRBV2 and TRBJ2-5, with 11 bases matching TRBD1. This CDR3 has 16 amino acids. With V trimmed by 6 bases and J by 4 bases, 10 bases remained unmatched. From germline, CDR1 is SNHLY and CDR2 FYNNEI. The CDR3 here is CASSYRTGGAVETQYF. The CDR3, as DNA: TGTGCCAGCAGCTACCGGACAGGGGGCGCAGTAGAGACCCAGTACTTC.

This clonotype showed up just a few times. The rearrangement links TRBV28 to TRBJ1-2; D gene unclear. Looked up from germline, CDR1 is MDHEN and CDR2 is SYDVKM. The CDR3 sequence is 13 residues long. Trimming removed 6 bases at V and 4 bases at J, with 12 bases between. CDR3 loop: CASSSSWAYGYTF. The CDR3 bases are TGTGCCAGCAGCTCTTCCTGGGCCTATGGCTACACCTTC.

This clonotype was counted a few times. The rearrangement uses TRBV5-1 and TRBJ2-3; tentatively, D is TRBD1 (6 bases). V was clipped by 0 bases and J by 4 bases, with 9 bases between them. Germline V lookup: CDR1 SGHRS, CDR2 YFSETQ. This CDR3 is built from 14 residues. This chain's CDR3 is CASSLEQGSDTQYF. In nucleotides, the CDR3 is TGCGCCAGCAGCTTGGAACAGGGCTCAGATACGCAGTATTTT.

The chain carries TRBV5-1 and TRBJ2-7; D not resolved. Germline V CDR1 and CDR2: SGHRS, YFSETQ. This CDR3 is 16 amino acids long. Trimming shortened V by 0 bases and J by 4 bases, and 17 bases separated the two germline ends. The CDR3 region has the DNA TGCGCCAGCAGCTTGGGTCCACAAACTTCGAGATACGAGCAGTACTTC. This gives the protein CASSLGPQTSRYEQYF.

V and J are TRBV11-1 and TRBJ2-3; D ambiguous. Trimming left V 6 bases short and J 1 base short, with 5 bases between. The CDR3 contains 12 residues. Germline values: CDR1 SGHAT, CDR2 FQDESV (reference sequence). In DNA, the CDR3 is TGTGCCAGCAGTCGCCGCACAGATACGCAGTATTTT. Translating gives CASSRRTDTQYF.

This clonotype was seen a handful of times. V gene TRBV4-2 combines with J gene TRBJ1-1, with a tentative D call TRBD1 (5 bases). The CDR3 is made up of 16 amino acids. V was trimmed by 4 bases and J by 6 bases, leaving 21 bases between them. Germline V gene lookup returns CDR1 LGHNA and CDR2 YNFKEQ. The CDR3 sequence is CASSLQGRGERAEAFF. The DNA for the CDR3 is TGTGCCAGCAGCCTCCAAGGTCGAGGGGAGAGGGCTGAAGCTTTCTTT.

The chain uses TRBV10-3 and TRBJ2-3, with a tentative D call TRBD1 (6 bases). Trimming removed 6 bases at V and 1 base at J, with 20 bases between. The CDR3 is 17 amino acids. Germline loops: CDR1 ENHRY, CDR2 SYGVKD. In DNA form, the CDR3 reads TGTGCCATCAGCCCGAAGAGGGGGACGGCGGGCACAGATACGCAGTATTTT. Its protein product is CAISPKRGTAGTDTQYF.

This clonotype was observed at least ten times. V is TRBV12-3 or TRBV12-4 and J is TRBJ2-5, with 7 bases lining up with TRBD1. V gave up 5 bases and J gave up 5 bases; unmatched junction bases: 5. The CDR3 spans 13 residues. The CDR3 DNA reads TGTGCCAGCAGTCAGACAGGGCCGGAGACCCAGTACTTC. Its translation is CASSQTGPETQYF.

The chain couples TRBV5-5 to TRBJ2-7, with D possibly matching TRBD1 (6 bases). The ends were cut back, 4 bases at V and 5 bases at J, with 16 bases in the middle. The CDR3 spans 14 residues. Looked up from germline, CDR1 is SGHKS and CDR2 is YYEKEE (reference sequence). The CDR3, as DNA: TGTGCCAGCAGCGCCTCCAGGGGTCCTGACGAGCAGTACTTC. It yields the protein CASSASRGPDEQYF.

The genes are TRBV2 and TRBJ2-3; D gene unclear. CDR3 size: 11 residues. Germline values: CDR1 SNHLY, CDR2 FYNNEI. V lost 5 bases and J lost 8, with 8 bases in between. CDR3 sequence: CASSSRFTQYF. Written as DNA, the CDR3 is TGTGCCAGCAGTTCCCGGTTTACGCAGTATTTT.

This clonotype was recorded at least ten times. J is TRBJ2-7 and V is TRBV6-2 or TRBV6-3; the match to TRBD1 covers 8 bases. Germline V CDR1 and CDR2: MNHEY, SVGEGT. This CDR3 contains 16 residues. The trim removed 7 bases at V and 3 bases at J, leaving 14 bases unmatched. The CDR3 region is CASTSPGWDRLYEQYF. Written as DNA, the CDR3 is TGTGCCAGCACCTCCCCCGGCTGGGACAGGCTCTACGAGCAGTACTTC.

This clonotype was picked up many times. This sequence joins TRBV5-1 and TRBJ1-2, with 7 bases identical to TRBD1. The junction had 1 base not matched to a gene; V was cut back by 2 bases and J by 3 bases. Germline V CDR1 and CDR2: SGHRS, YFSETQ. The CDR3 loop spans 13 amino acids. Here the CDR3 DNA reads TGCGCCAGCAGCTTCGACAGGGACTATGGCTACACCTTC. Translation: CASSFDRDYGYTF.

This clonotype was counted many times. CDR3 sequence: CASSFLDSSGANVLTF. Here the CDR3 DNA reads TGCGCCAGCAGCTTCCTGGACAGCTCTGGGGCCAACGTCCTGACTTTC. The chain links TRBV5-1 to TRBJ2-6, with a weak D call TRBD1 (6 bases). The V gene lost 2 bases and the J gene lost 0 bases, with 9 bases spanning the gap. This CDR3 contains 16 residues. The germline CDR1 and CDR2 sequences are SGHRS and YFSETQ.

This clonotype has only a few counts. The chain carries TRBV7-6 and TRBJ1-2, with a tentative D call TRBD1 (6 bases). The CDR3 runs 15 residues. V was shortened by 4 bases and J by 7 bases, with 19 bases between the two germline ends. Germline V gene lookup returns CDR1 SGHVS and CDR2 FNYEAQ. CDR3 amino acids: CASSSTPTGNGGYTF. The DNA for the CDR3 is TGTGCCAGCAGCTCAACCCCAACAGGGAATGGTGGCTACACCTTC.

The chain uses TRBV4-2 and TRBJ1-2, with D maybe TRBD1 (5 bases). Germline loops: CDR1 LGHNA, CDR2 YNFKEQ. V lost 7 bases, J lost 3 bases, and 12 bases lay in between. The CDR3 is 13 residues long. For the CDR3, the DNA is TGTGCCAGCATGGGACGGCCCTACTATGGCTACACCTTC. Amino acids: CASMGRPYYGYTF.

This clonotype was counted ten times or more. The chain is built from TRBV29-1 and TRBJ2-2, with D possibly matching TRBD1 (6 bases). The CDR3 is made up of 14 amino acids. The germline gives CDR1 SQVTM, CDR2 ANQGSEA. Trimming left V 4 bases short and J 4 bases short, with 13 bases between. CDR3 amino acids: CSVVHRVGTGELFF. CDR3 DNA: TGCAGCGTTGTACACAGGGTCGGCACCGGGGAGCTGTTTTTT.

In its sample, this clonotype was seen a few times. The V and J genes are TRBV11-2 and TRBJ2-2; 10 nucleotides line up with TRBD1. V lost 2 bases, J lost 3 bases, and 9 bases stayed unmatched. Germline values: CDR1 SGHAT, CDR2 FQNNGV. CDR3 size: 18 residues. Here the CDR3 reads CASSLRWTGGDYTGELFF. CDR3 nucleotide sequence: TGTGCCAGCAGCTTAAGGTGGACAGGGGGTGATTACACCGGGGAGCTGTTTTTT.

This chain connects TRBV27 to TRBJ1-1; D is unresolved. Trimming cost V 0 bases and J 0 bases, with 8 bases left between them. CDR3 length: 15 amino acids. CDR1 and CDR2 (germline): MNHEY, SMNVEV (reference sequence). CDR3 sequence (DNA): TGTGCCAGCAGTTTATCTCCGGGAATGAACACTGAAGCTTTCTTT. It specifies CASSLSPGMNTEAFF.

The genes are TRBV11-1 and TRBJ2-3; 9 nucleotides match TRBD2. The CDR3 is 16 residues long. Trimming at V came to 3 bases and at J to 4 bases, leaving 8 bases not matched to a gene. Germline V gene sequence: CDR1 SGHAT, CDR2 FQDESV (reference sequence). DNA for the CDR3: TGTGCCAGCAGCTTTGCTAGCGGGACCCTTTCAGATACGCAGTATTTT. Translating gives CASSFASGTLSDTQYF.

This sequence joins TRBV6-1 and TRBJ1-6, with D maybe TRBD1 (6 bases). Trimming took 3 bases from V and 13 from J, leaving 16 bases between them. CDR1 is MNHNS and CDR2 is SASEGT in the germline V gene. This CDR3 is 14 amino acids long. The DNA of the CDR3 is TGTGCCAGCAGTGATGGACAGCTTGGAGCCCCCCTCCACTTT. It is translated as CASSDGQLGAPLHF.

This clonotype was detected only a few times. V is TRBV11-2 and J is TRBJ2-2, with D possibly TRBD2 on 6 matching bases. Trimming removed 2 bases from V and 4 bases from J, with 8 bases in between. This CDR3 region has 14 residues. Germline V gene sequence: CDR1 SGHAT, CDR2 FQNNGV. The CDR3 here is CASSLNGGTGELFF. The CDR3 coding sequence is TGTGCCAGCAGCTTAAACGGGGGCACCGGGGAGCTGTTTTTT.

The genes are TRBV7-9 and TRBJ2-5; 7 positions agree with TRBD2. The CDR3 sequence is 17 residues long. Germline CDR1 SEHNR, CDR2 FQNEAQ (reference sequence). With 3 bases clipped from V and 8 bases from J, the junction kept 18 bases outside the gene matches. The CDR3 loop reads CASSFMRALADPGTQYF. CDR3 in DNA: TGTGCCAGCAGCTTCATGCGGGCCCTAGCGGACCCGGGAACCCAGTACTTC.

A few counts support this clonotype. The chain uses TRBV20-1 and TRBJ1-1, with D maybe TRBD1 (5 bases). Trimming shortened V by 3 bases and J by 0 bases, and 11 bases separated the two germline ends. Germline values: CDR1 DFQATT, CDR2 SNEGSKA (reference sequence). The CDR3 covers 14 residues. CDR3 sequence reads: CSARKRGVNTEAFF. The CDR3 DNA is TGCAGTGCTAGGAAACGGGGGGTGAACACTGAAGCTTTCTTT.

This clonotype showed up just a few times. This chain connects TRBV24-1 to TRBJ2-2; perhaps TRBD1 as D (6 bases). Germline CDR1 is KGHDR and CDR2 is SFDVKD. The CDR3 is 13 residues long. With 6 bases removed from V and 5 bases from J, the gap between germline ends came to 9 bases. The CDR3 spells CATSRRGTGELFF. The CDR3 DNA reads TGTGCCACCAGTCGCAGGGGAACCGGGGAGCTGTTTTTT.